This T cell receptor (beta chain) was sequenced for a study of immune evolution from preneoplasia to lung adenocarcinoma. TCRdb's table, derived via immunoSEQ multiplex PCR, lists solely in-frame clones and lacks some. Among some 5,000 clones listed, roughly 83% were seen once. The CDR3 is 13 residues long. Trimming removed 8 bases from V and 3 bases from J, with 13 bases in between. The germline gives CDR1 ENHRY, CDR2 SYGVKD. Resections took place in Japan or China from about 2013 to 2018. Two lung cancer pathologists independently confirmed each histologic diagnosis. Study-level points and caveats: Normal lung had the highest top T cell clone frequencies. Later-stage lesions seemingly showed higher T cell density and diversity than normal lung.

On this clone itself: Its target is unknown.

The V and J genes are TRBV10-3 and TRBJ1-1; D possibly corresponds to TRBD1 (5 bases). This receptor was taken from a person between 65 and 80 years old with lung adenocarcinoma. Sequenced: FFPE adjacent normal lung tissue. This CDR3 is CAIRRQKDTEAFF. The CDR3 DNA is TGTGCCATCCGGAGACAGAAGGACACTGAAGCTTTCTTT.